Presented here are 23 T cell receptor beta chains from one specimen sequenced in a study of T cell responses to AZD1222 COVID-19 vaccine. Clones were sequenced by immunoSEQ multiplex PCR, and TCRdb holds only the in-frame ones, with some missing. Found here are tens of thousands of clones, around nine tenths of them singletons; the top ten hold 6.3%. The specimen comprised peripheral blood, sampled 28 days after the second dose of the MenACWY control vaccine. The receptors were gathered from an adult who received the MenACWY meningococcal vaccine as a control.

This chain joins TRBV30 and TRBJ2-7; D is uncertain. The CDR3 length is 13 residues. The germline gives CDR1 GTSNPN, CDR2 SVGIG (reference sequence). V gave up 1 base and J gave up 2 bases, with 9 bases separating them. CDR3 sequence: CAWSAASTYEQYF. The DNA of the CDR3 is TGTGCCTGGAGTGCCGCGAGCACCTACGAGCAGTACTTC.

V and J are TRBV5-1 and TRBJ1-3; a possible D gene is TRBD1 (5 bases). Trimming removed 0 bases at V and 4 bases at J, with 11 bases between. The CDR3 runs to 15 residues. The germline gives CDR1 SGHRS, CDR2 YFSETQ. The CDR3 reads CASSLEGERGNTIYF. The DNA of the CDR3 is TGCGCCAGCAGCTTGGAAGGGGAGCGCGGAAACACCATATATTTT. Together with reference TRBV5-1 and TRBJ1-3, the CDR3 gives the full variable domain: KAGVTQTPRYLIKTRGQQVTLSCSPISGHRSVSWYQQTPGQGLQFLFEYFSETQRNKGNFPGRFSGRQFSNSRSEMNVSTLELGDSALYLCASSLEGERGNTIYFGEGSWLTVV.

This clone was recorded once. This chain links TRBV6-1 with TRBJ2-2, with D unclear. The CDR3 has 15 amino acids. Germline CDR1 is MNHNS and CDR2 is SASEGT. V lost 3 bases, J lost 9 bases, and 17 bases lay in between. The CDR3 sequence is CASSDMRSGSRELFF. CDR3 DNA: TGTGCCAGCAGTGACATGCGAAGTGGATCGCGGGAGCTGTTTTTT.

The chain's CDR3 is CASSQSGTGELFF. The CDR3 region has the DNA TGTGCCAGCAGCCAATCGGGTACCGGGGAGCTGTTTTTT. The V and J genes are TRBV16 and TRBJ2-2; no definite D call. Germline CDR1 KGHSY, CDR2 FQNENV. V lost 0 bases and J 5 bases, leaving 4 bases between the germline ends. CDR3 length: 13 amino acids. The full variable domain, rest sourced from reference TRBV16 and TRBJ2-2, is GEEVAQTPKHLVRGEGQKAKLYCAPIKGHSYVFWYQQVLKNEFKFLISFQNENVFDETGMPKERFSAKCLPNSPCSLEIQATKLEDSAVYFCASSQSGTGELFFGEGSRLTVL.

V and J are TRBV11-3 and TRBJ1-5; tentatively, D is TRBD1 (5 bases). V gave up 0 bases and J gave up 2 bases, with 8 bases separating them. The CDR3 consists of 15 residues. Germline CDR1 is SGHNT and CDR2 is YENEEA. The CDR3 protein is CASSLDFRGNQPQHF. DNA for the CDR3: TGTGCCAGCAGCTTAGATTTCAGGGGCAATCAGCCCCAGCATTTT. The full variable domain, rest sourced from reference TRBV11-3 and TRBJ1-5, is EAGVVQSPRYKIIEKKQPVAFWCNPISGHNTLYWYLQNLGQGPELLIRYENEEAVDDSQLPKDRFSAERLKGVDSTLKIQPAELGDSAVYLCASSLDFRGNQPQHFGDGTRLSIL.

Points on this clone: Other DNA sequences in this sample translate to the same CDR3. J is TRBJ2-1 and V is TRBV5-4, with D hard to call. Deletions cut 1 base from V and 1 base from J, with 6 bases between. The germline CDR1 and CDR2 sequences are SGHNT and YYREEE (reference sequence). The CDR3 length is 14 residues. The CDR3 is CASSLRGSYNEQFF. The CDR3 DNA reads as TGTGCCAGCAGCTTGAGAGGTTCCTACAATGAGCAGTTCTTC.

The V and J genes are TRBV9 and TRBJ1-6; TRBD1 might be the D (5 bases). Trimming shortened V by 3 bases and J by 6 bases, and 13 bases separated the two germline ends. Germline values: CDR1 SGDLS, CDR2 YYNGEE. This CDR3 has 15 amino acids. CDR3 in DNA: TGTGCCAGCAGCGGGGTCGGGACGGCTAATTCACCCCTCCACTTT. The encoded protein is CASSGVGTANSPLHF.

The table lists this clone with a few counts. The V gene is TRBV7-9, the J gene TRBJ2-1, with D maybe TRBD1 (6 bases). Trimming cost V 2 bases and J 5 bases, with 16 bases left between them. This CDR3 comprises 16 residues. Germline V gives CDR1 SEHNR, CDR2 FQNEAQ (reference sequence). Written as DNA, the CDR3 is TGTGCCAGCAGCTTAAAACCAGGGGTACGGGACAATGAGCAGTTCTTC. This gives the protein CASSLKPGVRDNEQFF.

On this clone itself: One end of the junction is discordant with germline, which a read error may explain. This chain uses TRBV27 with TRBJ2-7, with 7 bases matching TRBD1. Looked up from germline, CDR1 is MNHEY and CDR2 is SMNVEV (reference sequence). This CDR3 region has 15 residues. The chain's CDR3 is CVSSSASGGPYEQYF. In DNA form, the CDR3 reads TGTGTCAGCAGTTCGGCCTCAGGGGGACCCTACGAGCAGTACTTC.

V is TRBV28 and J is TRBJ2-3; 9 bases align to TRBD2. The CDR3 is 14 residues long. Trimming removed 7 bases from V and 14 bases from J; junction bases left unmatched: 16. Germline assignment: CDR1 MDHEN and CDR2 SYDVKM. The CDR3 coding sequence is TGTGCCAGCATAGGTGGAGCGGGAGGTTCGCGGCTGTATTTT. Translation: CASIGGAGGSRLYF.

J is TRBJ1-6 and V is TRBV28; D may be TRBD1 (5 bases). V lost 0 bases and J lost 11, with 14 bases in between. Germline loops: CDR1 MDHEN, CDR2 SYDVKM. The CDR3 has 15 amino acids. The DNA for the CDR3 is TGTGCCAGCAGTTTATGGGTGGCAGGGATCCCACCCCTCCACTTT. This gives the protein CASSLWVAGIPPLHF.

The chain combines TRBV7-9 with TRBJ2-1, with TRBD2 matching 8 bases. CDR1 SEHNR and CDR2 FQNEAQ come from the germline V gene (reference sequence). The CDR3 runs to 17 residues. V lost 1 base, J lost 6 bases, and 11 bases stayed unmatched. The chain's CDR3 is CASSLGSQREIGNEQFF. The CDR3 region has the DNA TGTGCCAGCAGCTTAGGGTCCCAGCGGGAGATTGGCAATGAGCAGTTCTTC. Supplemented by reference TRBV7-9 and TRBJ2-1, the full variable domain reads DTGVSQNPRHKITKRGQNVTFRCDPISEHNRLYWYRQTLGQGPEFLTYFQNEAQLEKSRLLSDRFSAERPKGSFSTLEIQRTEQGDSAMYLCASSLGSQREIGNEQFFGPGTRLTVL.

J is TRBJ1-5 and V is TRBV30; a possible D gene is TRBD1 (5 bases). Trimming stripped 0 bases from V and 5 bases from J, with 14 bases between. The V gene's germline CDR1 is GTSNPN and CDR2 SVGIG (reference sequence). The CDR3 runs 15 residues. The CDR3 nucleotides read TGTGCCTGGAGTGTACCGGGCGGAGGGGATCAGCCCCAGCATTTT. It is translated as CAWSVPGGGDQPQHF.

The rearrangement links TRBV7-3 to TRBJ2-1, with 7 nucleotides matching TRBD2. V lost 3 bases to trimming and J lost 5 bases; unmatched junction nucleotides: 7. CDR1 is SGHTA, CDR2 FQGTGA, per germline. CDR3 length equals 15 residues. The CDR3: CASSLLGTTNNEQFF. CDR3 bases: TGTGCCAGCAGCTTGCTCGGGACTACCAACAATGAGCAGTTCTTC.

The V call is TRBV4-1, the J call TRBJ1-2; TRBD1 matches 10 bases. J gave up 7 bases and V 4 bases, and 6 bases lay outside the gene matches. The CDR3 is 14 amino acids. CDR1 and CDR2 from the germline V gene are MGHRA and YSYEKL. The CDR3, as DNA: TGCGCCAGCAGCCCCGGGACAGGGGTTAGTGGCTACACCTTC. Encoded protein: CASSPGTGVSGYTF.

This rearrangement joins TRBV20-1 to TRBJ1-1; maybe TRBD1 (5 bases). The CDR3 runs 16 residues. V was shortened by 3 bases and J by 1 base, with 18 bases between the two germline ends. Germline CDR1 and CDR2: DFQATT and SNEGSKA (reference sequence). The CDR3 nucleotides read TGCAGTGCTAGTGGGCAGGGCTGGTTGAGGAACACTGAAGCTTTCTTT. Protein product: CSASGQGWLRNTEAFF.

The chain employs TRBV6-5 and TRBJ2-7, with no clear D. Germline values: CDR1 MNHEY, CDR2 SVGAGI. The CDR3 sequence is 14 residues long. V lost 7 bases and J 6 bases, leaving 19 bases between the germline ends. CDR3 bases: TGTGCCAGCACCGACTTGGGGTCGACGCCCGAGCAGTACTTC. Encoded protein: CASTDLGSTPEQYF.

V gene TRBV5-1 combines with J gene TRBJ2-7; D gene unclear. The V gene lost 0 bases and the J gene lost 2 bases, with 6 bases spanning the gap. CDR3 length equals 13 residues. From germline, CDR1 is SGHRS and CDR2 YFSETQ. DNA of the CDR3: TGCGCCAGCAGCTTGGACAGCGCCTACGAGCAGTACTTC. Protein product: CASSLDSAYEQYF.

This clone was seen just once. The chain combines TRBV28 with TRBJ2-1; a weak D match, TRBD1 (6 bases). In germline, CDR1 is MDHEN, CDR2 SYDVKM. This CDR3 spans 15 amino acids. With 5 bases removed from V and 5 bases from J, the gap between germline ends came to 16 bases. The CDR3 DNA reads as TGTGCCAGCAGTCTGACCAGGACAGCAGACAATGAGCAGTTCTTC. This sequence encodes CASSLTRTADNEQFF.

The rearrangement links TRBV28 to TRBJ2-7; 11 bases line up with TRBD1. The CDR3 is 14 residues long. Losses at the gene ends were 7 bases for V and 3 bases for J; bases not matched to a gene: 5. CDR1 and CDR2 (germline): MDHEN, SYDVKM. For the CDR3, the DNA is TGTGCCAGCACCTCCGGGACAGGGGGCTACGAGCAGTACTTC. This gives the protein CASTSGTGGYEQYF.

The V and J genes are TRBV5-1 and TRBJ1-1; tentatively, D is TRBD1 (6 bases). CDR1 is SGHRS, CDR2 YFSETQ, per germline. The CDR3 has 15 amino acids. Trimming pared 4 bases from V and 3 bases from J, leaving 16 bases between. CDR3 residues: CASSITQGEDTEAFF. The CDR3, as DNA: TGCGCCAGCAGCATAACACAGGGTGAGGACACTGAAGCTTTCTTT.

The V call is TRBV10-3, the J call TRBJ1-1; TRBD1 matches at 8 bases. The V gene end was trimmed by 7 bases and the J gene end by 5 bases; junction bases not matched to a gene: 3. The germline gives CDR1 ENHRY, CDR2 SYGVKD. The CDR3 runs 12 residues. The DNA of the CDR3 is TGTGCCATCAAACAGGGGGGGACTGAAGCTTTCTTT. The encoded protein is CAIKQGGTEAFF.

As regards this clone: Its ends do not fully match the called genes, so a read error is possible. The chain carries TRBV5-1 and TRBJ2-1, with TRBD2 matching 13 bases. Germline CDR1 is SGHRS and CDR2 is YFSETQ. CDR3 length: 16 residues. The DNA of the CDR3 is TGCGCCAGCAGTCCCTTCACTAGCGGGAGGGACAATGGGCAGTTCTTC. Residues: CASSPFTSGRDNGQFF. Supplemented by reference TRBV5-1 and TRBJ2-1, the full variable domain reads KAGVTQTPRYLIKTRGQQVTLSCSPISGHRSVSWYQQTPGQGLQFLFEYFSETQRNKGNFPGRFSGRQFSNSRSEMNVSTLELGDSALYLCASSPFTSGRDNGQFFGPGTRLTVL.